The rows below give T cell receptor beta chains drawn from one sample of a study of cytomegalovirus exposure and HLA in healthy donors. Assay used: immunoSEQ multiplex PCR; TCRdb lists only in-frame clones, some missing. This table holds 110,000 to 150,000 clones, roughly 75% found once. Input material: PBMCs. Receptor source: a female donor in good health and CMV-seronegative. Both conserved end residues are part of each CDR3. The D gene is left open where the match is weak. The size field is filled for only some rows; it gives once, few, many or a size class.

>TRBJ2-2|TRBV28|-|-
CASSPRQWLNTGELFF
TGTGCCAGCAGTCCAAGACAGTGGCTGAACACCGGGGAGCTGTTTTTT
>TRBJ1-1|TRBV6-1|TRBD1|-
CASRHPGQGVTEAFF
TGTGCCAGCAGACATCCGGGACAGGGGGTTACGGAAGCTTTCTTT
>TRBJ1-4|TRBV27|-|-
CASSLRKGLNEKLFF
TGTGCCAGCAGTTTAAGGAAGGGGTTGAATGAAAAACTGTTTTTT
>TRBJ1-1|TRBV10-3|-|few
CAGTRQPNTEAFF
TGTGCCGGCACCCGACAGCCGAACACTGAAGCTTTCTTT
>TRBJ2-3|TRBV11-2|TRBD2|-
CASSRTSDLDTQYF
TGTGCCAGCAGCCGGACTAGCGACCTAGATACGCAGTATTTT
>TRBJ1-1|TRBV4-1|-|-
CASSQIRGRAFF
TGCGCCAGCAGCCAAATCCGGGGGAGAGCTTTCTTT
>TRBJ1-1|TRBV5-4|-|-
CASSAFGRTNTEAFF
TGTGCCAGTTCCGCCTTCGGACGGACTAACACTGAAGCTTTCTTT
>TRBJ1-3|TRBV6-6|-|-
CASSNYEHSGNTIYF
TGTGCCAGCAGCAACTATGAGCACTCTGGAAACACCATATATTTT
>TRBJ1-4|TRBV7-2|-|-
CDSSPLGSRDEKLFF
TGTGACAGCAGCCCCCTAGGGAGTCGAGATGAAAAACTGTTTTTT
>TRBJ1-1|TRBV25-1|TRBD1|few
CASSPQGALNTEAFF
TGTGCCAGCAGTCCCCAGGGGGCCTTGAACACTGAAGCTTTCTTT